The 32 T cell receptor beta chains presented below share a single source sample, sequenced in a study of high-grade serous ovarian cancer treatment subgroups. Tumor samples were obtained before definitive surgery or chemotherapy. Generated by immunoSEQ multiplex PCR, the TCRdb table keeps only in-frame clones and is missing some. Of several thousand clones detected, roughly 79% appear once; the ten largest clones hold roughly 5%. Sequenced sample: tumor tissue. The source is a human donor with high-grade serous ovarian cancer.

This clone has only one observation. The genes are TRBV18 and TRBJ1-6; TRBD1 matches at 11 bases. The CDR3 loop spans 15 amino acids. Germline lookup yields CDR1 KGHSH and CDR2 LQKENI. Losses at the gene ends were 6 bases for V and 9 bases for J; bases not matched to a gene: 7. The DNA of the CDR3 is TGTGCCAGCTCTCATGGACAGGGGGCTTTTTCACCCCTCCACTTT. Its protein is CASSHGQGAFSPLHF. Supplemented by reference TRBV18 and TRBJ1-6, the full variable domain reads NAGVMQNPRHLVRRRGQEARLRCSPMKGHSHVYWYRQLPEEGLKFMVYLQKENIIDESGMPKERFSAEFPKEGPSILRIQQVVRGDSAAYFCASSHGQGAFSPLHFGNGTRLTVT.

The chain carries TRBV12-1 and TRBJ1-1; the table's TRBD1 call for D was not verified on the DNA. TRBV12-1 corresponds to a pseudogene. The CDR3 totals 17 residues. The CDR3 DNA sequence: TGTGCCAGCAGCCCCCGCCAGGGGGCCGAGGGTTGGACTGAAGCTTTCTTT. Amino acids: CASSPRQGAEGWTEAFF.

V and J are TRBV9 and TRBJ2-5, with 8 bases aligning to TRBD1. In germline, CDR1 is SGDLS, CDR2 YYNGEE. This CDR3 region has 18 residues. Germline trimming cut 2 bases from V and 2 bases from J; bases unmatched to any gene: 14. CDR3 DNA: TGTGCCAGCAGCGTCGACGGCAGGGGGCTGGCGGGGCAAGAGACCCAGTACTTC. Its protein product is CASSVDGRGLAGQETQYF.

Written as DNA, the CDR3 is TGCGCCAGCAGCTTGTTCCAGGGTCTGAACGAGCAGTACTTC. Translated: CASSLFQGLNEQYF. The gene calls are TRBV5-1 and TRBJ2-7; tentative D call: TRBD1 (5 bases). The CDR3 is 14 residues long. V was trimmed by 1 base and J by 5 bases, leaving 13 bases between them. Germline V gene lookup returns CDR1 SGHRS and CDR2 YFSETQ.

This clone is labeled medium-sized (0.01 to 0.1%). The CDR3 DNA follows: TGTGCCAGCAGCCCACCGGGGGCCTACGAGCAGTACTTC. Protein product: CASSPPGAYEQYF. This chain uses TRBV27 with TRBJ2-7; tentatively, D is TRBD2 (6 bases). CDR3 length: 13 amino acids. The V gene lost 6 bases and the J gene lost 2 bases, with 11 bases spanning the gap. CDR1 is MNHEY and CDR2 is SMNVEV in the germline V gene (reference sequence).

The CDR3: CASSSPRRGKENTEAFF. In nucleotides, the CDR3 is TGTGCCAGCAGCTCACCCCGGAGAGGAAAGGAGAACACTGAAGCTTTCTTT. The rearrangement uses TRBV13 and TRBJ1-1; D gene uncertain. V lost 4 bases and J lost 1, with 19 bases in between. The CDR3 extends over 17 amino acids. Germline V CDR1 and CDR2: PRHDT, FYEKMQ (reference sequence).

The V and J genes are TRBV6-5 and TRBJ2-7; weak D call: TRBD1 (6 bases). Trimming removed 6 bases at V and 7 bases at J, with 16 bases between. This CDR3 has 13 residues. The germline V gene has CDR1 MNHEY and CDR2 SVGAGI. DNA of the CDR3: TGTGCCAGCAGGGTGATGACAGGAGCGGAGCAGTACTTC. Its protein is CASRVMTGAEQYF.

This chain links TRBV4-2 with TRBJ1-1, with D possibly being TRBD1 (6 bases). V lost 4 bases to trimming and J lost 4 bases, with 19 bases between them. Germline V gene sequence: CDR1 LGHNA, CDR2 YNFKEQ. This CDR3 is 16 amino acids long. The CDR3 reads CASSPRGGREGTEAFF. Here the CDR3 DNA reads TGTGCCAGCAGCCCCAGAGGGGGTAGGGAGGGCACTGAAGCTTTCTTT.

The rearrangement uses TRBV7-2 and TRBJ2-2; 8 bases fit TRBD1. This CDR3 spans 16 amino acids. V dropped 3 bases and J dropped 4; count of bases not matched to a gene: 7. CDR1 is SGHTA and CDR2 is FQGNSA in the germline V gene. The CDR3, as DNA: TGTGCCAGCAGCTTGTGGCAGGGGGCTGCCACCGGGGAGCTGTTTTTT. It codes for CASSLWQGAATGELFF. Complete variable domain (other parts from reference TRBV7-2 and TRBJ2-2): GAGVSQSPSNKVTEKGKDVELRCDPISGHTALYWYRQSLGQGLEFLIYFQGNSAPDKSGLPSDRFSAERTGGSVSTLTIQRTQQEDSAVYLCASSLWQGAATGELFFGEGSRLTVL.

CDR3 sequence (DNA): TGTGCTAGTGGTCCCCGGACAGGCCCCTACTACAATGAGCAGTTCTTC. It codes for CASGPRTGPYYNEQFF. V gene TRBV12-5 combines with J gene TRBJ2-1; 7 positions agree with TRBD1. Trimming at V came to 5 bases and at J to 3 bases, leaving 10 bases not matched to a gene. Germline loops: CDR1 LGHNT, CDR2 FRNRAP. The CDR3 covers 16 residues.

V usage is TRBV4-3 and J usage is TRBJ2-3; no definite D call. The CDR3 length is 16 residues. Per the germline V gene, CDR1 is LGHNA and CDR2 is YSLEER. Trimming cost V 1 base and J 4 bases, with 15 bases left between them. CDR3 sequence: CASSQVPLKGPDTQYF. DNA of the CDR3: TGCGCCAGCAGCCAAGTTCCTCTCAAAGGCCCAGATACGCAGTATTTT.

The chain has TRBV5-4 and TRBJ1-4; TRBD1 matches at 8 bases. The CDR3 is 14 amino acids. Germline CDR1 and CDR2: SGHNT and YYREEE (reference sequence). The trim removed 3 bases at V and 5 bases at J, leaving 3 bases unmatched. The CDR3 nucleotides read TGTGCCAGCAGCTCACAGGGGGAGAATGAAAAACTGTTTTTT. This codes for CASSSQGENEKLFF.

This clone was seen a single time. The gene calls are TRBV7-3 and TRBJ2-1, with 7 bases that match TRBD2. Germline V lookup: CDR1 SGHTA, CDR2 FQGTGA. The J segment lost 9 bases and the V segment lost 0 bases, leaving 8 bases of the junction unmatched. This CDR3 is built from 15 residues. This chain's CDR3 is CASSLTRQGGSEQFF. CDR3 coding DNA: TGTGCCAGCAGCTTAACTCGCCAGGGAGGGAGTGAGCAGTTCTTC.

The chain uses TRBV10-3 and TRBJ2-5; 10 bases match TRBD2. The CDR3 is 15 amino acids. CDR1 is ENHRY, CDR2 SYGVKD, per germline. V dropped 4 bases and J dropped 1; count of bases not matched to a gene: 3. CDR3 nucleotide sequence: TGTGCCATCAGTGGGGCTAGCGGGGGCCAAGAGACCCAGTACTTC. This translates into CAISGASGGQETQYF.

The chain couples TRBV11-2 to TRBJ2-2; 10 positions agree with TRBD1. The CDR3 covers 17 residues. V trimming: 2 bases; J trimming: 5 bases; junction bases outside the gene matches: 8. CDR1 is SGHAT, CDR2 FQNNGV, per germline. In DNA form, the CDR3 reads TGTGCCAGCAGCTTAACCCGGGACAGGGGTGTTACCGGGGAGCTGTTTTTT. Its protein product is CASSLTRDRGVTGELFF. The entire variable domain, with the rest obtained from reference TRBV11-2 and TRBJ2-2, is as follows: EAGVAQSPRYKIIEKRQSVAFWCNPISGHATLYWYQQILGQGPKLLIQFQNNGVVDDSQLPKDRFSAERLKGVDSTLKIQPAKLEDSAVYLCASSLTRDRGVTGELFFGEGSRLTVL.

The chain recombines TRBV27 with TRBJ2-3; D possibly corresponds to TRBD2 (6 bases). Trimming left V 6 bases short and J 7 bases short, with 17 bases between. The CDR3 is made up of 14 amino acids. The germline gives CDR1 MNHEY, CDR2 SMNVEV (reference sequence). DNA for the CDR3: TGTGCCAGCAGAGGACTATCAGTATCAAATACGCAGTATTTT. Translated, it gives CASRGLSVSNTQYF.

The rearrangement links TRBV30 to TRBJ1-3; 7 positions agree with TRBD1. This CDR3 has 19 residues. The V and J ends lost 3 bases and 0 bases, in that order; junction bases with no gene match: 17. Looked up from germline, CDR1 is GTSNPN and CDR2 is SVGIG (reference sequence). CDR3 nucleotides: TGTGCCTGGAGGGGGTACGTGGTGTCACAGGGGCTCTCTGGAAACACCATATATTTT. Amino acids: CAWRGYVVSQGLSGNTIYF.

CDR3 nucleotide sequence: TGTGCCAGCTCGCCGTACAGGGGGCGCCGGGATACGCAGTATTTT. Its protein is CASSPYRGRRDTQYF. The V and J genes are TRBV18 and TRBJ2-3, with 9 bases that match TRBD1. Germline CDR1 is KGHSH and CDR2 is LQKENI. Trimming at V came to 6 bases and at J to 6 bases, leaving 10 bases not matched to a gene. The CDR3 is 15 residues long.

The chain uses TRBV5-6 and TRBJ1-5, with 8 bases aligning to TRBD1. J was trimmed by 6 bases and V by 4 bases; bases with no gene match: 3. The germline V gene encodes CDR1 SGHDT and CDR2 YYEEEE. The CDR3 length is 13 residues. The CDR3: CASSGTGGQPQHF. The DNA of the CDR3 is TGTGCCAGCAGCGGTACAGGGGGTCAGCCCCAGCATTTT.

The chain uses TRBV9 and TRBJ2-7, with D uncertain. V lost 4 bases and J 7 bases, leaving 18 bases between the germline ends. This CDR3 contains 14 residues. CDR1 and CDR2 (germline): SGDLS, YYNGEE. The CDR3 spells CASSPRPQRGEQYF. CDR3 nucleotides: TGTGCCAGCAGCCCCCGGCCGCAACGTGGGGAGCAGTACTTC.

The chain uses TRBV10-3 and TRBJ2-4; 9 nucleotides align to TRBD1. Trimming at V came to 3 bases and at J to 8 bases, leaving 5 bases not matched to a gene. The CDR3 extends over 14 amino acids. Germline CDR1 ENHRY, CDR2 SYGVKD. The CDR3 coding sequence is TGTGCCATCAGTGACCCGGGACAGGGCGACATTCAGTACTTC. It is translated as CAISDPGQGDIQYF.

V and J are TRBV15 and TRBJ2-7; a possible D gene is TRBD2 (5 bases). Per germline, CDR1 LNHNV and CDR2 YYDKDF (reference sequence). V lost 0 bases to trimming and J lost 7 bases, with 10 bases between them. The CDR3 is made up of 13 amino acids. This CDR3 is CATSRDLWREQYF. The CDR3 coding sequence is TGTGCCACCAGCAGAGATCTCTGGAGGGAGCAGTACTTC.

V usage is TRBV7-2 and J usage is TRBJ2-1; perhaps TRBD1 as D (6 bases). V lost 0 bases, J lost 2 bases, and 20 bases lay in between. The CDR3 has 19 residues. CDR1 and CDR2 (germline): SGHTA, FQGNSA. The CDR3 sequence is CASSLAGRDTLGPYNEQFF. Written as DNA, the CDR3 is TGTGCCAGCAGCTTAGCGGGCCGGGACACACTTGGGCCCTACAATGAGCAGTTCTTC.

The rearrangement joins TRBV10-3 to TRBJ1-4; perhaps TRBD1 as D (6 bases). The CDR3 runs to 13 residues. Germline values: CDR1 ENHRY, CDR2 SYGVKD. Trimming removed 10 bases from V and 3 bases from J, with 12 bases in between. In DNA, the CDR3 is TGTGCCACTCAGGGGTCAGCTAATGAAAAACTGTTTTTT. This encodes CATQGSANEKLFF.

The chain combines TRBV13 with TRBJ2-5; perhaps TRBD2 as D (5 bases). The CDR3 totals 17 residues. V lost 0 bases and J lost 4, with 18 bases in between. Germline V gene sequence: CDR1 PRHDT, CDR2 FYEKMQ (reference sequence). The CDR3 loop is CASSLGWSSGKAETQYF. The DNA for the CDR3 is TGTGCCAGCAGCTTAGGTTGGAGCAGCGGTAAGGCAGAGACCCAGTACTTC.

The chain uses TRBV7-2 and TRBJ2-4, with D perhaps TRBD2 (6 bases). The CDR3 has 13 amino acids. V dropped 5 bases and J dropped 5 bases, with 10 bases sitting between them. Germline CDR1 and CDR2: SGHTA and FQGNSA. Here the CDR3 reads CASSTRRENIQYF. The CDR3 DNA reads TGTGCCAGCAGCACCCGGAGGGAAAACATTCAGTACTTC.

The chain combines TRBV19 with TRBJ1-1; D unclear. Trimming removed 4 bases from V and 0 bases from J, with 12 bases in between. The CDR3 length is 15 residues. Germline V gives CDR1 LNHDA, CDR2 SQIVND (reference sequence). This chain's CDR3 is CASSRWNTLNTEAFF. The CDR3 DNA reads TGTGCCAGTAGTAGATGGAATACCCTGAACACTGAAGCTTTCTTT.

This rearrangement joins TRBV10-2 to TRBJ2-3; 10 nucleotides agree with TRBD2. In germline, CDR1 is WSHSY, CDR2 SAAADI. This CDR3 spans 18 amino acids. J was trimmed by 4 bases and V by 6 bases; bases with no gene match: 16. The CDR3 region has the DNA TGCGCCAGCAGCCCACCTCCCAAGGGACTAGCGACGGCAGATACGCAGTATTTT. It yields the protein CASSPPPKGLATADTQYF.

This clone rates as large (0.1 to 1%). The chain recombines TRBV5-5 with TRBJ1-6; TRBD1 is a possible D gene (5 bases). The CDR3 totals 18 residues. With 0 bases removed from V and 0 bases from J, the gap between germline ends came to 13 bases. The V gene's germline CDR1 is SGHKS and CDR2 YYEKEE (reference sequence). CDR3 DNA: TGTGCCAGCAGCTTGGAGTGGGGGGGGAACTCCTATAATTCACCCCTCCACTTT. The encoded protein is CASSLEWGGNSYNSPLHF.

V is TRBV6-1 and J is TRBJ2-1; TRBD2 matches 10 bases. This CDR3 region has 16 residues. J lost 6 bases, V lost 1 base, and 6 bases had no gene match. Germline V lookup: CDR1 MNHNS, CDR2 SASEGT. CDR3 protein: CASSEEVAGGGNEQFF. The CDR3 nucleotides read TGTGCCAGCAGTGAAGAGGTAGCGGGGGGAGGCAATGAGCAGTTCTTC.

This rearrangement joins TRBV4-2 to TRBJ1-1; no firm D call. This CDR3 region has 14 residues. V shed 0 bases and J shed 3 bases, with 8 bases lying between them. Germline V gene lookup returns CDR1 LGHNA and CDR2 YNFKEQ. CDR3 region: CASSQDLRDTEAFF. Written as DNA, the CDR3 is TGTGCCAGCAGCCAAGACCTTAGGGACACTGAAGCTTTCTTT.

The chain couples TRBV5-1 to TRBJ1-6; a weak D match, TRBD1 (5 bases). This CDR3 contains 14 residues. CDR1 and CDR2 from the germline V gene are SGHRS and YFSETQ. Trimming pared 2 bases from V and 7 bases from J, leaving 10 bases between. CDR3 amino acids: CASSFQAGNSPLHF. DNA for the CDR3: TGCGCCAGCAGCTTCCAGGCAGGGAATTCACCCCTCCACTTT.